Sequencing of this TCR beta chain was carried out in a study of blood T cell repertoires in COVID-19 (dated by TCRdb to 2020 to 2021). Background on the whole study: The collaborator samples originated in the United States, Italy and Spain and spanned the acute and convalescent phases of COVID-19. Where available, HLA class I and class II types were obtained from metadata supplied by the sample provider rather than from assay-based typing. Subjects who had been exposed to COVID-19, were actively infected with it, or had recovered from it provided the deeply sampled blood TCRbeta repertoires that made up the dataset. The samples were drawn from two sources: the first 160 participants of the ongoing ImmuneRACE study, and over 950 subjects contributed by 6 global collaborators. Nearly every sample came with metadata listing a de-identified subject ID, COVID-19 status, age in years and sex. A freely available public database, intended as a resource for researchers studying the immune response to SARS-CoV-2, is where the repertoires were released. The prospective study material was composed of cDNA or gDNA derived from T cells, B-cell-depleted T cells, or PBMCs.

For this chain, trimming is 4 bases at the V end and 7 bases at the J end, and the number of junction bases without a gene match is 9. The CDR3 runs 14 residues from the cysteine to the phenylalanine. Solely the CDR3 DNA is kept, with 42 bases framed from the first base. CDR1 and CDR2, per the germline V gene (reference sequence), are MNHEY and SMNVEV. Concerning this clone itself: Its recognized antigen is unknown. No qualities accompany the bases; no much larger clone lies one base away.

TCRbeta CDR3 regions were amplified from genomic DNA by means of the immunoSEQ Assay, a bias-controlled multiplex PCR. On the study's bioinformatics: The number of nucleated cells in each sample was estimated by amplification of reference gene primers within the assay. To quantify the absolute abundance of each unique TCRbeta CDR3 rearrangement, sequence reads were collapsed and filtered. For each sample, productive Simpson clonality was calculated by taking the square root of Simpson's diversity index across productive rearrangements. In TCRdb, the immuneACCESS table is reduced to in-frame sequences with V and J assigned. These tables do not hold every clone; where another copy was compared, an unresolved V gene accounts for under half, and the others remain unexplained. Clone size and V and J calls were adopted from that table, with D and trimming inferred from the DNA. Within this sample are about 190,000 clones, with 90% of them counted one time only. The ten largest make up approximately 0.64% of the sample.

Broad study findings and their caveats: The quantity of clinical and demographic metadata differed by source and by participant and was supplied without curation.

Collaborating institutions collected whole blood in K2EDTA tubes following their own protocols. For TCRbeta analysis, collaborators shipped samples as frozen whole blood, isolated PBMCs, or DNA extracted from either of those sample types. The origin of this receptor is a man in his fifties or sixties with acute or convalescent COVID-19. Recombination linked TRBV27 to TRBJ2-7, with TRBD1 identical over 8 junction bases. Sequencing used peripheral blood. The CDR3 reads CASSSGQGGVEQYF. The nucleotide sequence is given as TGTGCCAGCAGTTCAGGACAGGGTGGAGTAGAGCAGTACTTC.